The clone carrying this TCR beta chain was seen a single time. The antigen remains undetermined. The sample is drawn from a study of vaccination effects on CD4 cells after COVID-19. From germline, CDR1 is MNHEY and CDR2 SVGAGI. Trimming pared 6 bases from V and 8 bases from J, leaving 16 bases between. CDR3 length: 13 residues. Expansion with viral peptide pools was applied to antigen-specific CD4+ T cells by the ViraFEST assay prior to sequencing. At the end of roughly 9 days of culture, CD4+ T cells were isolated. The person had a PCR-confirmed SARS-CoV-2 infection during March to December 2020. The authors replaced half the medium with IL-2 medium on days 3 and 7. Clones were sequenced by immunoSEQ multiplex PCR, and TCRdb holds only the in-frame ones, with some missing. The sample carries 35,000 to 45,000 clones, roughly 66% recorded once.

The source material was CD4+ T cells from PBMCs cultured with a peptide pool, sampled before COVID-19 vaccination. The rearrangement joins TRBV6-5 to TRBJ1-2; no clear D gene. The receptor was derived from a human donor who had a prior SARS-CoV-2 infection. CDR3 sequence reads: CASRGWFPGGYTF. The CDR3 nucleotides read TGTGCCAGCAGGGGGTGGTTTCCTGGAGGCTACACCTTC.